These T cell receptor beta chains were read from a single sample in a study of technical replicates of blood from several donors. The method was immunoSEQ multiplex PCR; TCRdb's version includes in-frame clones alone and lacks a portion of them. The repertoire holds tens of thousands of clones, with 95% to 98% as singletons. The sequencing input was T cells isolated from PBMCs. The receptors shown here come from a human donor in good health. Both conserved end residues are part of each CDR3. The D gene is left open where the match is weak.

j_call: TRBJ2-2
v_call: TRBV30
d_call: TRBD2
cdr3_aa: CACLGLAGGPGGELFF
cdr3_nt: TGTGCCTGCCTCGGACTAGCGGGGGGGCCTGGCGGGGAGCTGTTTTTT

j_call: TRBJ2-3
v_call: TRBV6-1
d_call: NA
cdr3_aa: CASSEGGATQYF
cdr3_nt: TGTGCCAGCAGTGAGGGGGGAGCCACGCAGTATTTT

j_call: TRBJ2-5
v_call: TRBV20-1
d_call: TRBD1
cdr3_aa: CSARQGETQYF
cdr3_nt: TGCAGTGCTCGACAGGGGGAGACCCAGTACTTC

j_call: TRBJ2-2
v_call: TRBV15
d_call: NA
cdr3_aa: CATSTQLRRGDTGELFF
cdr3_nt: TGTGCCACCAGCACCCAGCTGAGACGGGGTGACACCGGGGAGCTGTTTTTT

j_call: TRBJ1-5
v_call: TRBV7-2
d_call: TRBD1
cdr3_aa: CASSPGTETYQPQHF
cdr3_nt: TGTGCCAGCAGCCCCGGGACAGAGACATATCAGCCCCAGCATTTT

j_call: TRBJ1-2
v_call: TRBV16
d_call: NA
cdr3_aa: CASSRGGAPNYGYTF
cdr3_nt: TGTGCCAGCAGCCGGGGAGGGGCCCCTAACTATGGCTACACCTTC

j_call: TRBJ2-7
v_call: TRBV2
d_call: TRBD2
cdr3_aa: CASTGGTNYEQYF
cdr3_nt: TGTGCCAGCACAGGTGGGACTAACTACGAGCAGTACTTC

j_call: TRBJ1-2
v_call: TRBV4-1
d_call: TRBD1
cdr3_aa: CASSQDSAGGYGYTF
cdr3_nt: TGCGCCAGCAGCCAAGATTCGGCAGGGGGGTATGGCTACACCTTC

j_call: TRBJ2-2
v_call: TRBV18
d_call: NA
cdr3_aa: CASSGLGPGELFF
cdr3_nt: TGTGCCAGCTCAGGATTGGGGCCCGGGGAGCTGTTTTTT

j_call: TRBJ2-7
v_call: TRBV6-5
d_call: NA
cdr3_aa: CASTAFGGRNEQYF
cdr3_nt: TGTGCCAGCACCGCTTTTGGGGGGAGGAACGAGCAGTACTTC

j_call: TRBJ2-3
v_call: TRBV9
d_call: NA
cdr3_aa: CASSPIVADTQYF
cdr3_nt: TGTGCCAGCAGCCCTATAGTAGCAGATACGCAGTATTTT

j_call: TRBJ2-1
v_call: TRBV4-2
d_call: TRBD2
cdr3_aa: CASSERGTSVISDEQFF
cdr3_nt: TGTGCCAGCAGCGAGAGGGGGACTAGCGTTATATCGGATGAGCAGTTCTTC

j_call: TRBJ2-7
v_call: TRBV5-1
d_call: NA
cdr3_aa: CASSLWVGLFDEQYF
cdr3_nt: TGCGCCAGCAGCTTGTGGGTAGGACTATTCGACGAGCAGTACTTC

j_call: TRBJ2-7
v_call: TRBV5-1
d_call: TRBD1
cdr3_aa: CASSFWVRQGAYEQYF
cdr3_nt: TGCGCCAGCAGCTTTTGGGTTCGACAGGGGGCCTACGAGCAGTACTTC

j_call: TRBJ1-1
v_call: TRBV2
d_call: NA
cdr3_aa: CASSPGQNTEAFF
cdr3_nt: TGTGCCAGCAGTCCGGGACAGAACACTGAAGCTTTCTTT

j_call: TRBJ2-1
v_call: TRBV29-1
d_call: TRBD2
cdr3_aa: CSVAPVGLAGGRGYNEQFF
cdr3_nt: TGCAGCGTCGCCCCCGTGGGACTAGCGGGAGGGCGGGGTTACAATGAGCAGTTCTTC

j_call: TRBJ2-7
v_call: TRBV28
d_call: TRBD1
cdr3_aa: CASKEGTALEDEQYF
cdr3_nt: TGTGCCAGCAAGGAAGGGACAGCCTTAGAGGACGAGCAGTACTTC

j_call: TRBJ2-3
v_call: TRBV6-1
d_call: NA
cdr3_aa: CASRELERISTGTQYF
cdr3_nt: TGTGCCAGCAGGGAACTAGAAAGGATTTCTACTGGTACGCAGTATTTT

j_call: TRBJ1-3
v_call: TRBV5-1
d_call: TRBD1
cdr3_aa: CASSTGQVSSGNTIYF
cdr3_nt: TGCGCCAGCAGCACCGGACAGGTTAGCTCTGGAAACACCATATATTTT

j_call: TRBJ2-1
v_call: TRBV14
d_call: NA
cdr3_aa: CASSQVTLVEQFF
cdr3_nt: TGTGCCAGCAGCCAAGTGACTCTAGTTGAGCAGTTCTTC

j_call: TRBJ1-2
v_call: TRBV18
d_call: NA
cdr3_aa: CASSPNSQSGYTF
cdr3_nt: TGTGCCAGCTCACCAAACAGCCAAAGTGGCTACACCTTC

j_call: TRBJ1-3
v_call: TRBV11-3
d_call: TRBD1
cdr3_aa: CAFGTVSSGNTIYF
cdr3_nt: TGTGCCTTCGGGACAGTGTCTTCTGGAAACACCATATATTTT

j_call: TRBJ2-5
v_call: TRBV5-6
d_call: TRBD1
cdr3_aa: CASSPRDRGILETQYF
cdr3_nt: TGTGCCAGCAGCCCACGGGACAGGGGGATATTAGAGACCCAGTACTTC

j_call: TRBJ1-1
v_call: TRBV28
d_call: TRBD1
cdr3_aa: CASRGTARSEAFF
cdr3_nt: TGTGCCAGCAGAGGGACAGCGCGCTCTGAAGCTTTCTTT

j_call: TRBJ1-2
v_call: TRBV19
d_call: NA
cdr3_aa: CASSIGEDVDYGYTF
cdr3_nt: TGTGCCAGTAGTATAGGGGAGGATGTAGACTATGGCTACACCTTC

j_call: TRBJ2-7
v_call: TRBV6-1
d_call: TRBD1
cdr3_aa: CASTHRDRGDEQYF
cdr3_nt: TGTGCCAGCACCCACCGGGACAGGGGCGACGAGCAGTACTTC

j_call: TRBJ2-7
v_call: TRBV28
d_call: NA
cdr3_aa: CASALGLGEQYF
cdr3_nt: TGTGCCAGCGCTCTAGGTTTGGGCGAGCAGTACTTC